This T cell receptor (beta chain) was retrieved from a study of Ad26.COV2.S vaccination and SARS-CoV-2 variants. At the level of the study: A participant enrolled in the COV1001 Ad26.COV2.S trial arm provided the sample. Points from the study as a whole: It was vaccine recipients, not placebo recipients, who had the higher spike-specific TCR breadth. Responses of spike-specific T cells (both CD8+ and CD4+) reportedly showed substantial breadth after vaccination. An underestimation of total T cell responses may have resulted from the TCR breadth and depth analyses.

For this clone: Its target is unknown. Other DNA sequences in this specimen translate into the identical CDR3.

Data came from immunoSEQ multiplex PCR; TCRdb stores just in-frame clones and leaves some out. The sample shows some 480,000 clones, around 88% of them seen only once. Treatment meaning: about 20 received Ad26.COV2.S at low or high dose, single or two shots; 5 received placebo; per-sample allocation not given. After the first vaccine or placebo injection, samples were drawn on day 63. The CDR3 totals 13 residues. Deletions cut 4 bases from V and 4 bases from J, with 10 bases between. Germline assignment: CDR1 SNHLY and CDR2 FYNNEI. This chain connects TRBV2 to TRBJ1-2; D is possibly TRBD1 (6 bases). Sequences were derived from peripheral blood, sampled in a trial of Ad26.COV2.S vaccine versus placebo. The origin of this receptor is a person between 18 and 59 years old who received the Ad26.COV2.S COVID-19 vaccine or a placebo. The DNA of the CDR3 is TGTGCCAGCAGTGTGGGAGGGGGCTATGGCTACACCTTC. It yields the protein CASSVGGGYGYTF.